The 7 T cell receptor beta chains reported below all come from one sample, sequenced in a study of technical replicates of blood from a few donors. Sequencing was performed with immunoSEQ multiplex PCR; in TCRdb, only in-frame clones are kept and a portion is missing. The data show over 90,000 clones, approximately 96% seen once. Sequencing was done on a sample of T cells isolated from PBMCs. The receptors come from a human donor in good health.

The V call is TRBV2, the J call TRBJ2-7, with D unclear. The CDR3 extends over 15 amino acids. Trimming cost V 7 bases and J 0 bases, with 16 bases left between them. The germline CDR1 and CDR2 sequences are SNHLY and FYNNEI. This CDR3 is CASIPGAPSSYEQYF. CDR3 nucleotide sequence: TGTGCCAGCATCCCCGGAGCGCCGAGCTCCTACGAGCAGTACTTC.

The chain recombines TRBV18 with TRBJ1-5; D possibly corresponds to TRBD1 (6 bases). CDR1 and CDR2 (germline): KGHSH, LQKENI. The ends were cut back, 4 bases at V and 1 base at J, with 11 bases in the middle. CDR3 size: 15 residues. The CDR3 reads CASSQVQGSNQPQHF. DNA of the CDR3: TGTGCCAGCTCACAAGTACAGGGAAGCAATCAGCCCCAGCATTTT.

The CDR3 loop reads CASSPNRDEQFF. The DNA for the CDR3 is TGCGCCAGCAGCCCCAATCGGGATGAGCAGTTCTTC. The chain has TRBV4-1 and TRBJ2-1; no reliable D call. Germline CDR1 MGHRA, CDR2 YSYEKL. This CDR3 has 12 residues. Trimming cost V 4 bases and J 8 bases, with 9 bases left between them.

The chain uses TRBV15 and TRBJ2-2; the D is unclear. The germline V gene encodes CDR1 LNHNV and CDR2 YYDKDF (reference sequence). The CDR3 runs 16 residues. V lost 0 bases and J 7 bases, leaving 15 bases between the germline ends. The CDR3 DNA reads TGTGCCACCAGCAGAGATGAGCCGGGTTCCCACGGGGAGCTGTTTTTT. Translated: CATSRDEPGSHGELFF. Full variable domain (missing parts from reference TRBV15 and TRBJ2-2): DAMVIQNPRYQVTQFGKPVTLSCSQTLNHNVMYWYQQKSSQAPKLLFHYYDKDFNNEADTPDNFQSRRPNTSFCFLDIRSPGLGDTAMYLCATSRDEPGSHGELFFGEGSRLTVL.

This chain connects TRBV7-9 to TRBJ2-3; 14 bases agree with TRBD2. The CDR3 contains 17 residues. The trim removed 4 bases at V and 4 bases at J, leaving 7 bases unmatched. Germline CDR1 reads SEHNR; CDR2 reads FQNEAQ (reference sequence). CDR3 DNA: TGTGCCAGCAGCTCAACGACTAGCGGGAGGGTGGCAGATACGCAGTATTTT. Protein sequence: CASSSTTSGRVADTQYF. Based on the CDR3 plus reference TRBV7-9 and TRBJ2-3, the full variable domain is DTGVSQNPRHKITKRGQNVTFRCDPISEHNRLYWYRQTLGQGPEFLTYFQNEAQLEKSRLLSDRFSAERPKGSFSTLEIQRTEQGDSAMYLCASSSTTSGRVADTQYFGPGTRLTVL.

The CDR3 loop is CASSYNMADTEAFF. For the CDR3, the DNA is TGTGCCAGCAGTTACAATATGGCAGACACTGAAGCTTTCTTT. The chain couples TRBV6-6 to TRBJ1-1; D is uncertain. Trimming removed 2 bases at V and 3 bases at J, with 10 bases between. The CDR3 is made up of 14 amino acids. Germline V gene sequence: CDR1 MNHNY, CDR2 SVGAGI (reference sequence).

V and J are TRBV6-5 and TRBJ1-2, with TRBD1 as a possible D gene (6 bases). The CDR3 spans 12 residues. Trimming shortened V by 5 bases and J by 2 bases, and 6 bases separated the two germline ends. Germline-derived CDR1 and CDR2 are MNHEY and SVGAGI. CDR3 loop: CASSQGNYGYTF. DNA for the CDR3: TGTGCCAGCAGTCAGGGGAACTATGGCTACACCTTC.